This is a list of T cell receptor beta chains from one sample in a study of blood T cell repertoires in COVID-19. Profiling relied on immunoSEQ multiplex PCR, and the TCRdb table lists in-frame clones only, not all of them. The data hold tens of thousands of clones, with 70% to 90% observed a single time. The source material was peripheral blood. The receptor source for this set is a human donor in a cohort sampled during active COVID-19. CDR3s include the opening cysteine and the closing phenylalanine or tryptophan. The D gene is left open where the match is weak. Expanded clones are given a class, and other clones once, few, many or no size at all.

TRBV5-1,TRBJ2-3,NA,TRBD2,TGCGCCAGCAGCTTGGTTTCTAGCGGGGCCGGAGGCACAGATACGCAGTATTTT,CASSLVSSGAGGTDTQYF
TRBV28,TRBJ2-3,NA,NA,TGTGCCAGCAGTTCCCCTGGTCCAGGCGCAGATACGCAGTATTTT,CASSSPGPGADTQYF
TRBV13,TRBJ1-1,NA,TRBD1,TGTGCCAGCAGCTACCGAAGTCCCCAGGACAGGGCAACTGAAGCTTTCTTT,CASSYRSPQDRATEAFF
TRBV11-3,TRBJ2-2,NA,NA,TGTGCCAGCAGCTCGGCTAGCATTGACACCGGGGAGCTGTTTTTT,CASSSASIDTGELFF
TRBV6-5,TRBJ2-7,NA,NA,TGTGCCAGCAGTCCGGCGGGCAGGAGCTCCTACGAGCAGTACTTC,CASSPAGRSSYEQYF
TRBV13,TRBJ2-7,NA,NA,TGTGCCAGCAGCGATACCTTAGCGGTTGTCTACGAGCAGTACTTC,CASSDTLAVVYEQYF
TRBV5-6,TRBJ1-5,NA,NA,TGTGCCAGCAGTTTGGGTCGGCAGCCCCAGCATTTT,CASSLGRQPQHF
TRBV11-3,TRBJ1-3,NA,NA,TGTGCCAGCAGCGGACACTCTGGAAACACCATATATTTT,CASSGHSGNTIYF
TRBV24-1,TRBJ2-3,NA,TRBD2,TGTGCCACCAGTGCTGGGACTAGCGGAGATACGCAGTATTTT,CATSAGTSGDTQYF
TRBV5-4,TRBJ2-2,NA,NA,TGTGCCAGCAGCTTGGCGTCAGCGCTAAACACCGGGGAGCTGTTTTTT,CASSLASALNTGELFF
TRBV10-2,TRBJ2-3,NA,NA,TGCGCCAGCACTCCGGGACTCTACACAGATACGCAGTATTTT,CASTPGLYTDTQYF
TRBV30,TRBJ1-1,NA,NA,TGTGCCTGGAGGCGAACCCATAACACTGAAGCTTTCTTT,CAWRRTHNTEAFF
TRBV9,TRBJ2-7,NA,TRBD1,TGTGCCAGCAGCGTAGCGGGACAGGGCTTTTCCGAGCAGTACTTC,CASSVAGQGFSEQYF
TRBV2,TRBJ2-2,NA,TRBD2,TGTGCCAGCAGTCCCGGACTAGCGGGGGGCACCGGGGAGCTGTTTTTT,CASSPGLAGGTGELFF
TRBV11-2,TRBJ2-1,NA,TRBD1,TGTGCCAGCAGCATGACAGGGAACAATGAGCAGTTCTTC,CASSMTGNNEQFF
TRBV7-9,TRBJ2-7,NA,TRBD1,TGTGCCAGCAGCGTACCCGGGACAGGGGACGAGCAGTACTTC,CASSVPGTGDEQYF
TRBV5-5,TRBJ2-7,NA,TRBD2,TGTGCCAGCAGCGGGAGACTAGCGGGGGGCTACGAGCAGTACTTC,CASSGRLAGGYEQYF
TRBV5-1,TRBJ1-2,NA,NA,TGCGCCAGCAGCTTGTTGCAGGGGACCCTTTCCCCTTATGGCTACACCTTC,CASSLLQGTLSPYGYTF
TRBV28,TRBJ2-7,NA,TRBD1,TGTGCCAGCAGTATGACAGGGGGCTCCTACGAGCAGTACTTC,CASSMTGGSYEQYF
TRBV20-1,TRBJ2-7,NA,TRBD2,TGCAGTGCTAGTCCTCCTAGCGGCAGTGAGTACGAGCAGTACTTC,CSASPPSGSEYEQYF
TRBV28,TRBJ1-1,NA,NA,TGTGCCAGCACCCTCCCGGGAGATCACACTGAAGCTTTCTTT,CASTLPGDHTEAFF
TRBV12-3/TRBV12-4,TRBJ1-1,NA,TRBD1,TGTGCCAGCAGTTTCCGACAGGGGGCTGAAGCTTTCTTT,CASSFRQGAEAFF
TRBV27,TRBJ2-1,NA,TRBD2,TGTGCCAGCAGTGGCGGGACTAGCGGGCAGAATGAGCAGTTCTTC,CASSGGTSGQNEQFF
TRBV20-1,TRBJ1-1,NA,NA,TGCAGTGCTTTAATAAACACTGAAGCTTTCTTT,CSALINTEAFF
TRBV6-5,TRBJ1-6,NA,NA,TGTGCCAGCAGTTACGAAAGGGGTTCACCCCTCCACTTT,CASSYERGSPLHF
TRBV13,TRBJ1-2,NA,NA,TGTGCCAGCAGCCCCGCCCTACAGGGAATCAACTATGGCTACACCTTC,CASSPALQGINYGYTF
TRBV5-1,TRBJ2-1,once,TRBD2,TGCGCCAGCAGCTTAATTAGCGGGGGGACCTACAATGAGCAGTTCTTC,CASSLISGGTYNEQFF
TRBV28,TRBJ2-1,NA,TRBD1,TGTGCCAGCAGTCCCGGGACAGGGATCGGTGAGCAGTTCTTC,CASSPGTGIGEQFF
TRBV5-5,TRBJ1-1,NA,TRBD1,TGTGCCAGCAGCACGTATAGACAGGGGGCGGACACTGAAGCTTTCTTT,CASSTYRQGADTEAFF
TRBV5-4,TRBJ2-7,NA,TRBD2,TGTGCCAGCAGCTTTACGGGACTAGACCCCAACGAGCAGTACTTC,CASSFTGLDPNEQYF
TRBV6-4,TRBJ2-3,NA,TRBD2,TGTGCCAGCAGTGACTCGACTAGCGGGGGGGCAGATACGCAGTATTTT,CASSDSTSGGADTQYF
TRBV6-6,TRBJ1-2,NA,NA,TGTGCCAGCAGTTACGAGGACACAGGGAGTGGTGGCTACACCTTC,CASSYEDTGSGGYTF
TRBV12-3/TRBV12-4,TRBJ2-7,NA,NA,TGTGCCAGCAGTTTAGGCGGGGCAAGCGAGCAGTACTTC,CASSLGGASEQYF
TRBV30,TRBJ1-1,NA,NA,TGTGCCTGGAGTGTCCCGGAGCCTGAAGCTTTCTTT,CAWSVPEPEAFF
TRBV27,TRBJ1-3,NA,NA,TGTGCCAGCAGTTTATCTCCCTTCGTGGGGGGGGGAGGAAACACCATATATTTT,CASSLSPFVGGGGNTIYF
TRBV2,TRBJ1-1,once,NA,TGTGCCAGCAATATCCTTGGAGGGATTGATAGGGCTTTCTTT,CASNILGGIDRAFF
TRBV11-2,TRBJ1-1,NA,NA,TGTGCCAGCAGCTTAGTAGCACCAGGGTTCATGAACACTGAAGCTTTCTTT,CASSLVAPGFMNTEAFF
TRBV28,TRBJ2-7,NA,NA,TGTGCCAGCAGTTTGCCTTCACGGACAGAGCAGTACTTC,CASSLPSRTEQYF
TRBV19,TRBJ2-2,NA,NA,TGTGCCAGTAGGCCAGGGGGGAATACCGGGGAGCTGTTTTTT,CASRPGGNTGELFF
TRBV10-3,TRBJ2-1,NA,TRBD1,TGTGCCATCAGTGAGTCTGAGACAGGGGGCCCGAATGAGCAGTTCTTC,CAISESETGGPNEQFF
TRBV27,TRBJ1-2,few,TRBD1,TGTGCCAGCAGCTCCGGACAGGGAGCTAACTATGGCTACACCTTC,CASSSGQGANYGYTF
TRBV13,TRBJ2-5,NA,NA,TGTGCCAGCAGCTCCCTTGGGGGCGAGGAGACCCAGTACTTC,CASSSLGGEETQYF
TRBV9,TRBJ2-2,NA,TRBD1,TGTGCCAGCAGCGTGACAGGGGCCTACACCGGGGAGCTGTTTTTT,CASSVTGAYTGELFF
TRBV29-1,TRBJ2-7,NA,TRBD1,TGCAGCGTGCGGGACAGGGACGGGCCCTACGAGCAGTACTTC,CSVRDRDGPYEQYF
TRBV7-2,TRBJ2-7,NA,TRBD1,TGTGCCAGCAGCGCCGGGACAGGGGGCCTTGAGCAGTACTTC,CASSAGTGGLEQYF
TRBV6-2/TRBV6-3,TRBJ2-2,NA,TRBD1,TGTGCCAGCAGCGTCGGGACAGGGAACACCGAGGAGCTGTTTTTT,CASSVGTGNTEELFF
TRBV7-2,TRBJ2-3,NA,TRBD2,TGTGCCAGCAACAGACAAAGACTAGCGGGAGTGTCAGATACGCAGTATTTT,CASNRQRLAGVSDTQYF
TRBV4-3,TRBJ1-4,NA,TRBD1,TGCGCCAGCAGCCTTATCGGTACAGGGGTAAAACTGTTTTTT,CASSLIGTGVKLFF
TRBV28,TRBJ2-2,NA,TRBD1,TGTGCCAGCAGTTTTACAGGGGTCACCGGGGAGCTGTTTTTT,CASSFTGVTGELFF
TRBV25-1,TRBJ2-2,NA,TRBD1,TGTGCCAGCCTGGGAACCGGGACAGGGTACACCGGGGAGCTGTTTTTT,CASLGTGTGYTGELFF
TRBV6-5,TRBJ1-1,NA,NA,TGTGCCAGCACCGATACAGGGCAGCGAGCTTTCTTT,CASTDTGQRAFF
TRBV7-9,TRBJ2-2,NA,TRBD2,TGTGCCAGCAGCTCCGGACTAGCGGGAGCTTCCGGGGAGCTGTTTTTT,CASSSGLAGASGELFF
TRBV19,TRBJ1-6,few,NA,TGTGCCAGTAGTATCTCGGCAGGCCGTAATTCACCCCTCCACTTT,CASSISAGRNSPLHF
TRBV6-5,TRBJ1-1,NA,NA,TGTGCCAGCGCAAGAGGTTCGGCTGAAGCTTTCTTT,CASARGSAEAFF
TRBV9,TRBJ2-7,NA,NA,TGTGCCAGCATGGGTGACAGCTACGAGCAGTACTTC,CASMGDSYEQYF
TRBV4-2,TRBJ2-5,NA,TRBD2,TGTGCCAGCAGCCAAGGTTGGGGACTAGCGGGGGTTTCGGGAGAGACCCAGTACTTC,CASSQGWGLAGVSGETQYF
TRBV6-2/TRBV6-3,TRBJ1-5,NA,NA,TGTGCCAGCAGTTACAGGGGGACTCAGCCCCAGCATTTT,CASSYRGTQPQHF